This T cell receptor beta chain originates from a study of technical replicates of blood from a few donors. Germline loops: CDR1 SGHNT, CDR2 YENEEA. V lost 3 bases, J lost 2 bases, and 12 bases stayed unmatched. This CDR3 is built from 18 residues. Only one count was recorded for this clone. Only in-frame clones appear in the TCRdb table, and some are missing; sequencing was by immunoSEQ multiplex PCR. The table shows tens of thousands of clones, with roughly 98% occurring only once. The chain couples TRBV11-3 to TRBJ2-2; TRBD2 matches at 7 bases. The clonotype originates from a human donor in good health. The sample consisted of T cells isolated from PBMCs. The CDR3 sequence: CASSFQLGGGDNTGELFF. For the CDR3, the DNA is TGTGCCAGCAGCTTTCAATTGGGTGGGGGGGACAACACCGGGGAGCTGTTTTTT.